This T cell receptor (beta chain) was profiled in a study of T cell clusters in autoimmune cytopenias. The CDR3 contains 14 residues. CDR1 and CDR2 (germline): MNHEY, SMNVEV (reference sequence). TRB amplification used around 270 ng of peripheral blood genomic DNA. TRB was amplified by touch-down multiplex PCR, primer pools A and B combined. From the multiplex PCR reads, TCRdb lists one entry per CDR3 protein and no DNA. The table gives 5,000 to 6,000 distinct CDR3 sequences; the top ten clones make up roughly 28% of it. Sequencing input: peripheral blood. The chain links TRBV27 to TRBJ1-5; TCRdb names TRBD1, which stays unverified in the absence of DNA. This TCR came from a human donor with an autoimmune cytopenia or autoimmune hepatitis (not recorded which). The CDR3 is CASSLGGWGQPQHF.